Presented here are 13 T cell receptor beta chains from one specimen sequenced in a study of T cell clonality in common variable immunodeficiency (dated by TCRdb to the mid-2010s). The library was built by means of the immunoSEQ multiplex PCR assay. This immuneACCESS table, as held by TCRdb, lists in-frame sequences with V and J called but not all clones. Of the missing ones, under half trace to an unresolved V gene in checked studies; the others have no known cause. Here the sample lists fewer than 75,000 clones, none seen once only. The ten biggest clones cover around 1.7% of the sample. Sequencing was carried out using peripheral blood mononuclear cells. Every receptor here comes from a person between 18 and 70 years old in good health.

This clone was detected ten times or more. The read finishes 3 residues shy of the CDR3 end, and the germline J gene is used to complete it. The V gene is TRBV5-1, the J gene TRBJ2-7; possible D gene TRBD1, 7 bases. Trimming took 2 bases from V and 3 from J, leaving 15 bases between them. The germline gives CDR1 SGHRS, CDR2 YFSETQ. This CDR3 has 15 residues. CDR3: CASSFPGGQNYEQYF. Incomplete CDR3 DNA: TGCGCCAGCAGCTTCCCAGGGGGGCAAAACTACGAG.

This clone was observed at least ten times. The read terminates 3 residues before the CDR3 end, so the remaining end is supplied by the germline J gene. The genes are TRBV5-1 and TRBJ2-5, with 9 positions matching TRBD1. Losses at the gene ends were 0 bases for V and 5 bases for J; bases not matched to a gene: 5. Germline lookup yields CDR1 SGHRS and CDR2 YFSETQ. The CDR3 runs 15 residues. The chain's CDR3 is CASSLGDRAGETQYF. CDR3 bases read: TGCGCCAGCAGCTTGGGGGACAGGGCGGGGGAGACC.

This clone was picked up many times. Read data end 3 residues before the CDR3 end; the end is taken from the germline J gene. The rearrangement links TRBV20-1 to TRBJ1-6, with 7 nucleotides matching TRBD1. The CDR3 consists of 16 residues. Germline CDR1 reads DFQATT; CDR2 reads SNEGSKA (reference sequence). V dropped 1 base and J dropped 2; count of bases not matched to a gene: 5. The chain's CDR3 is CSARVDQGAYNSPLHF. The CDR3 DNA, read in part, is TGCAGTGCTAGAGTTGACCAGGGGGCCTATAATTCACCC.

This clone was picked up many times. The CDR3 is cut off 3 residues early in the read; its end comes from the germline J gene. The rearrangement uses TRBV20-1 and TRBJ2-1, with TRBD2 as a possible D gene (5 bases). The CDR3 totals 15 residues. With 6 bases removed from V and 0 bases from J, the gap between germline ends came to 15 bases. CDR1 and CDR2 (germline): DFQATT, SNEGSKA (reference sequence). The DNA read from the CDR3 is TGCAGTGCAGTATTTGGACTTGGCTCCTACAATGAG. It codes for CSAVFGLGSYNE. The whole CDR3 protein is CSAVFGLGSYNEQFF.

This clone was seen many times. From the germline J gene comes the end of the CDR3, since the read stops 3 residues before it. The chain joins TRBV4-1 to TRBJ2-3; no definite D call. Trimming left V 4 bases short and J 4 bases short, with 9 bases between. The length of the CDR3 is 13 residues. CDR1 and CDR2 from the germline V gene are MGHRA and YSYEKL. The sequenced part of the CDR3 DNA is TGCGCCAGCAGCCGTCTTGGGCCAGATACG. Translated: CASSRLGPDT. The full CDR3 protein reads CASSRLGPDTQYF.

This clone was counted at least ten times. The CDR3 end is not reached by the read, which stops 3 residues before it; the germline J gene fills it in. V is TRBV5-1 and J is TRBJ2-1; TRBD2 matches at 16 bases. V was pared by 4 bases and J by 7 bases, with 11 bases of the junction left unmatched. Looked up from germline, CDR1 is SGHRS and CDR2 is YFSETQ. The CDR3 covers 18 residues. Partial CDR3 DNA: TGCGCCAGCAGCCTACCCGGGACTAGCGGGGGGGCTTATAATGAG. Its protein is CASSLPGTSGGAYNE. The CDR3 as a whole reads CASSLPGTSGGAYNEQFF.

This clone was counted many times. The read ends 3 residues early relative to the CDR3; the germline J gene fills the gap. The chain carries TRBV20-1 and TRBJ2-7; TRBD1 aligns across 10 bases. V gave up 1 base and J gave up 4 bases; unmatched junction bases: 4. Germline V CDR1 and CDR2: DFQATT, SNEGSKA (reference sequence). CDR3 length: 14 residues. The DNA read from the CDR3 is TGCAGTGCTAGAGCAGGACAGGGGGTTTACGAG. It codes for CSARAGQGVYE. The whole CDR3 sequence is CSARAGQGVYEQYF.

In its sample, this clone was seen many times. The read stops 3 residues short of the end of the CDR3; the missing end is completed from the germline J gene. This sequence joins TRBV29-1 and TRBJ2-1; 13 bases are shared with TRBD2. Germline CDR1 reads SQVTM; CDR2 reads ANQGSEA. The CDR3 runs 19 residues. The trim removed 6 bases at V and 3 bases at J, leaving 17 bases unmatched. CDR3 DNA (partial): TGCAGCGTGACGGTTCTCCCACTAGCGGGAGGGCCGATCTACAATGAG. Translated, it gives CSVTVLPLAGGPIYNE. The complete CDR3 protein is CSVTVLPLAGGPIYNEQFF.

This clone was recorded at least ten times. The CDR3: CASSWMGQGNTGELFF. CDR3 DNA, as far as it was read: TGTGCCAGCAGCTGGATGGGACAGGGGAACACCGGGGAG. The chain has TRBV5-4 and TRBJ2-2, with 9 bases lining up with TRBD1. The CDR3 goes on 3 residues after the read ends, and that part is filled in from the germline J gene. The V gene end was trimmed by 3 bases and the J gene end by 1 base; junction bases not matched to a gene: 4. The CDR3 covers 16 residues. Germline V gene data show CDR1 as SGHNT and CDR2 as YYREEE (reference sequence).

This clone showed up many times. The read comes to an end 3 residues before the CDR3 does, leaving the germline J gene to fill in the end. The gene calls are TRBV20-1 and TRBJ2-7; a possible D gene is TRBD2 (6 bases). The CDR3 is 12 residues long. Germline values: CDR1 DFQATT, CDR2 SNEGSKA (reference sequence). With 5 bases removed from V and 2 bases from J, the gap between germline ends came to 10 bases. The CDR3 sequence: CSASAGPYEQYF. CDR3 bases read: TGCAGTGCTTCGGCGGGGCCCTACGAG.

This clone was counted ten times or more. The read ends 3 residues early relative to the CDR3; the germline J gene fills the gap. The chain has TRBV18 and TRBJ1-4, with no clear D. Per the germline V gene, CDR1 is KGHSH and CDR2 is LQKENI. V dropped 6 bases and J dropped 8 bases, with 16 bases sitting between them. The CDR3 loop spans 14 amino acids. Here the CDR3 reads CASSPSGVGEKLFF. The part of the CDR3 DNA that was read is TGTGCCAGCTCCCCGAGCGGGGTCGGGGAAAAA.

This clone was seen ten or more times. The CDR3 end lies 3 residues beyond the end of the read and is filled in from the germline J gene. J is TRBJ2-3 and V is TRBV19, with TRBD1 matching over 10 bases. V gave up 6 bases and J gave up 5 bases; unmatched junction bases: 8. Germline V gives CDR1 LNHDA, CDR2 SQIVND (reference sequence). This CDR3 has 15 residues. The sequenced CDR3 bases are TGTGCCAGTAGGGCCCGGGACAGGGGTAGAGATACG. Protein product: CASRARDRGRDT. The CDR3, in full, reads CASRARDRGRDTQYF.

This clone was seen at least ten times. The part of the CDR3 DNA that was read is TGTGCCAGCAGCTCAGGATTACAGGGGAATAATGAAAAA. As protein: CASSSGLQGNNEK. The CDR3 reads in full as CASSSGLQGNNEKLFF. The V gene is TRBV5-4, the J gene TRBJ1-4; 7 bases are a match to TRBD1. The read stops 3 residues short of the end of the CDR3; the missing end is completed from the germline J gene. The germline V gene has CDR1 SGHNT and CDR2 YYREEE (reference sequence). The length of the CDR3 is 16 residues. With V trimmed by 3 bases and J by 4 bases, 9 bases remained unmatched.